One and the same sample provided the 27 T cell receptor beta chains below, sequenced in a study of blood T cells in healthy people across ages. Alongside a J-beta primer mix, a sample-barcoded 5' primer served in a second PCR lasting about 6 to 12 cycles. TCRdb processed the 5' RACE reads anew with MiXCR; each CDR3 protein has one entry. The data show nearly 1 million distinct CDR3 sequences, roughly 51% seen once. The sample was blood. The receptors originated from a woman aged 60-75 years in good health.

This chain uses TRBV5-1 with TRBJ2-1; 9 bases match TRBD2. Germline CDR1 is SGHRS and CDR2 is YFSETQ. Trimming took 3 bases from V and 13 from J; bases not matched to a gene: 14. CDR3 length: 15 amino acids. The CDR3 spells CASSSAELSGRSQFF. For the CDR3, the DNA is TGCGCCAGCAGCTCAGCAGAACTAAGCGGGAGGTCCCAGTTCTTC.

Details on this clonotype: Since the CDR3 does not end with the conserved phenylalanine or tryptophan, this likely comes from a read error. The chain links TRBV27 to TRBJ2-7; 9 bases are a match to TRBD1. Germline CDR1 and CDR2: MNHEY and SMNVEV (reference sequence). The CDR3 consists of 15 residues. V lost 7 bases, J lost 5 bases, and 12 bases stayed unmatched. DNA of the CDR3: TGTGCCAGCACCCCTCGACAGGGGGGTATCCACGAGCAGTACTCC. As protein: CASTPRQGGIHEQYS.

This clonotype was counted only a few times. The gene calls are TRBV2 and TRBJ2-5, with unresolved D. This CDR3 region has 14 residues. Germline V gives CDR1 SNHLY, CDR2 FYNNEI. The ends were cut back, 3 bases at V and 0 bases at J, with 8 bases in the middle. The CDR3 spells CASSDWAYQETQYF. The CDR3 region has the DNA TGTGCCAGCAGTGACTGGGCTTACCAAGAGACCCAGTACTTC.

This clonotype was detected only a few times. The chain carries TRBV27 and TRBJ2-5; no firm D call. The germline V and J ends were trimmed by 5 bases and 11 bases, with 18 bases remaining between them. This CDR3 comprises 13 residues. CDR1 is MNHEY, CDR2 SMNVEV, per germline (reference sequence). CDR3 residues: CASSPHWALEQYF. The CDR3 nucleotides are TGTGCCAGCAGTCCCCACTGGGCGTTAGAGCAGTACTTC.

For this clonotype: A much larger clone lies a single base off, so this may be a read error. This chain links TRBV5-1 with TRBJ1-2; TRBD1 is a possible D gene (5 bases). With 0 bases removed from V and 9 bases from J, the gap between germline ends came to 12 bases. Germline V gene data show CDR1 as SGHRS and CDR2 as YFSETQ. This CDR3 has 13 residues. The CDR3, as DNA: TGCGCCAGCAGCTTGGAGCAGGGTGGTCGCTACACCTTC. As protein: CASSLEQGGRYTF.

This clonotype was counted only a few times. The chain is built from TRBV29-1 and TRBJ1-1; 7 nucleotides align to TRBD1. The CDR3 length is 12 residues. Germline trimming cut 7 bases from V and 4 bases from J; bases unmatched to any gene: 6. Germline loops: CDR1 SQVTM, CDR2 ANQGSEA. CDR3 DNA sequence: TGCAGCGCACACCCAGGGGGCACTGAAGCTTTCTTT. Its translation: CSAHPGGTEAFF.

Concerning this clonotype: At one end the junction does not follow the germline gene, possibly because of a read error. The chain has TRBV7-6 and TRBJ2-3, with TRBD2 as a possible D gene (5 bases). This CDR3 spans 13 amino acids. Germline assignment: CDR1 SGHVS and CDR2 FNYEAQ. The CDR3 spells CASSLAPWDTQYF. CDR3 DNA sequence: TGTGCCAGCAGCCTAGCCCCCTGGGATACGCAGTATTTT. The variable domain in full, with the rest retrieved from reference TRBV7-6 and TRBJ2-3, is GAGVSQSPRYKVTKRGQDVALRCDPISGHVSLYWYRQALGQGPEFLTYFNYEAQQDKSGLPNDRFSAERPEGSISTLTIQRTEQRDSAMYRCASSLAPWDTQYFGPGTRLTVL.

The V and J genes are TRBV9 and TRBJ2-3, with a possible D match to TRBD1 (5 bases). There are 14 residues in the CDR3. Germline V gene sequence: CDR1 SGDLS, CDR2 YYNGEE. Trimming left V 3 bases short and J 8 bases short, with 16 bases between. The CDR3 region has the DNA TGTGCCAGCAGCGCCCCCCGGTTTCAGGGTACGCAGTATTTT. Translating it yields CASSAPRFQGTQYF.

J is TRBJ2-7 and V is TRBV10-3; the match to TRBD1 covers 9 bases. This CDR3 comprises 15 residues. Germline V gene lookup returns CDR1 ENHRY and CDR2 SYGVKD. With 4 bases clipped from V and 3 bases from J, the junction kept 7 bases outside the gene matches. The CDR3 loop reads CAISGEGTGNYEQYF. The CDR3 DNA reads as TGTGCCATCAGTGGGGAGGGGACAGGGAACTACGAGCAGTACTTC.

V and J are TRBV2 and TRBJ2-4; the match to TRBD1 covers 8 bases. The CDR3 covers 15 residues. Looked up from germline, CDR1 is SNHLY and CDR2 is FYNNEI. J lost 4 bases, V lost 5 bases, and 7 bases had no gene match. CDR3 loop: CASSSDRGRKNIQYF. In DNA form, the CDR3 reads TGTGCCAGCAGTTCCGACAGGGGACGGAAAAACATTCAGTACTTC.

J is TRBJ1-4 and V is TRBV5-1; D is possibly TRBD1 (5 bases). This CDR3 comprises 20 residues. V was shortened by 4 bases and J by 2 bases, with 27 bases between the two germline ends. CDR1 is SGHRS and CDR2 is YFSETQ in the germline V gene. The CDR3 nucleotides read TGCGCCAGCAGCCGGATTCCAGGACAAAGGGAGGTCATGACTAATGAAAAACTGTTTTTT. It yields the protein CASSRIPGQREVMTNEKLFF. The whole variable domain, remainder taken from reference TRBV5-1 and TRBJ1-4, is KAGVTQTPRYLIKTRGQQVTLSCSPISGHRSVSWYQQTPGQGLQFLFEYFSETQRNKGNFPGRFSGRQFSNSRSEMNVSTLELGDSALYLCASSRIPGQREVMTNEKLFFGSGTQLSVL.

The chain couples TRBV12-3 or TRBV12-4 to TRBJ2-3, with TRBD2 identical over 7 bases. Trimming removed 8 bases from V and 1 base from J; junction bases left unmatched: 9. The CDR3 contains 15 residues. CDR3 bases: TGTGCCAGCGTATTTACCAGCGGGGGCACAGATACGCAGTATTTT. Translation gives CASVFTSGGTDTQYF.

In this sample, this clonotype turned up many times. The chain links TRBV29-1 to TRBJ2-5; TRBD1 aligns across 7 bases. The ends lost 3 bases at V and 5 bases at J; junction bases unmatched: 6. In germline, CDR1 is SQVTM, CDR2 ANQGSEA. CDR3 length: 13 residues. The CDR3 nucleotides read TGCAGCGTTGATGCCAGGGGGTTCGAGACCCAGTACTTC. This codes for CSVDARGFETQYF.

This clonotype was detected only a few times. The V call is TRBV5-1, the J call TRBJ2-1; 10 nucleotides agree with TRBD2. Trimming removed 0 bases from V and 10 bases from J; junction bases left unmatched: 13. CDR1 and CDR2 from the germline V gene are SGHRS and YFSETQ. The CDR3 covers 17 residues. The CDR3 reads CASSLALAGGPPREQFF. The CDR3 DNA reads TGCGCCAGCAGCTTGGCTTTAGCGGGAGGCCCGCCACGGGAGCAGTTCTTC.

The rearrangement links TRBV7-6 to TRBJ1-2; TRBD1 agrees at 8 bases. There are 15 residues in the CDR3. With V trimmed by 3 bases and J by 4 bases, 7 bases remained unmatched. Per germline, CDR1 SGHVS and CDR2 FNYEAQ. The CDR3 reads CASSFGSGGGYGYTF. The DNA for the CDR3 is TGTGCCAGCAGCTTTGGGTCAGGGGGCGGCTATGGCTACACCTTC.

The rearrangement uses TRBV28 and TRBJ2-2; 8 nucleotides agree with TRBD2. The CDR3 length is 16 residues. Germline loops: CDR1 MDHEN, CDR2 SYDVKM. With 5 bases clipped from V and 4 bases from J, the junction kept 9 bases outside the gene matches. In nucleotides, the CDR3 is TGTGCCAGCAGTAACCCGGGACTAGGTAGCACCGGGGAGCTGTTTTTT. This codes for CASSNPGLGSTGELFF. Using reference TRBV28 and TRBJ2-2 for the parts outside the CDR3, the full variable domain is DVKVTQSSRYLVKRTGEKVFLECVQDMDHENMFWYRQDPGLGLRLIYFSYDVKMKEKGDIPEGYSVSREKKERFSLILESASTNQTSMYLCASSNPGLGSTGELFFGEGSRLTVL.

This chain links TRBV7-9 with TRBJ2-5; D gene unclear. With the DNA end fitting TRBJ2-4 better, the J assignment may be wrong. CDR1 is SEHNR, CDR2 FQNEAQ, per germline (reference sequence). The CDR3 has 13 residues. The CDR3 DNA follows: TGTGCCAGCAGCTTAGACTCCAAAAACATTCAGTACTTC. Translating gives CASSLDSKNIQYF.

The J gene is TRBJ1-1, the V gene TRBV14, with D possibly being TRBD1 (5 bases). This CDR3 has 19 amino acids. V gave up 10 bases and J gave up 1 base, with 31 bases separating them. CDR1 is SGHDN and CDR2 is FVKESK in the germline V gene. The CDR3 DNA reads as TGTGCCACCCACCCGGGTCCCTTTTTCGGGGACCCTTCGAACACTGAAGCTTTCTTT. It yields the protein CATHPGPFFGDPSNTEAFF.

This chain joins TRBV20-1 and TRBJ1-5, with TRBD1 as a possible D gene (6 bases). Germline V gene lookup returns CDR1 DFQATT and CDR2 SNEGSKA (reference sequence). V was shortened by 7 bases and J by 3 bases, with 13 bases between the two germline ends. CDR3 length: 13 residues. CDR3 loop: CSVNRETNQPQHF. The CDR3, as DNA: TGCAGTGTTAACAGGGAGACCAATCAGCCCCAGCATTTT.

A few counts support this clonotype. CDR3 in amino acids: CSVESESYEQYF. The DNA of the CDR3 is TGCAGCGTTGAATCGGAGTCTTACGAGCAGTACTTC. The genes are TRBV29-1 and TRBJ2-7; D ambiguous. Trimming removed 2 bases from V and 4 bases from J, with 9 bases in between. The germline V gene encodes CDR1 SQVTM and CDR2 ANQGSEA. The CDR3 is made up of 12 amino acids.

This clonotype was seen a few times. The chain recombines TRBV7-9 with TRBJ2-7; D is unclear. This CDR3 is built from 13 residues. Trimming removed 1 base from V and 4 bases from J, with 8 bases in between. The germline V gene has CDR1 SEHNR and CDR2 FQNEAQ (reference sequence). This chain's CDR3 is CASSLGIRYEQYF. The DNA of the CDR3 is TGTGCCAGCAGCTTAGGGATACGGTACGAGCAGTACTTC.

This clonotype was counted once. The chain uses TRBV28 and TRBJ2-1, with D tentatively TRBD2 (6 bases). Germline V gives CDR1 MDHEN, CDR2 SYDVKM. The CDR3 is made up of 16 amino acids. The V and J ends lost 3 bases and 10 bases respectively, with 22 bases between them. CDR3 sequence reads: CASSFPGTPGIFEQFF. CDR3 in DNA: TGTGCCAGCAGTTTCCCCGGGACTCCCGGAATCTTCGAGCAGTTCTTC.

Here the CDR3 reads CASSFGRQKETQYF. CDR3 nucleotide sequence: TGCGCCAGCAGCTTCGGGCGGCAGAAAGAGACCCAGTACTTC. This chain uses TRBV5-1 with TRBJ2-5; D is uncertain. Deletions cut 2 bases from V and 3 bases from J, with 11 bases between. CDR1 is SGHRS, CDR2 YFSETQ, per germline. The CDR3 spans 14 residues.

As regards this clonotype: An end of the junction does not agree with germline; a read error may underlie this. This chain uses TRBV7-6 with TRBJ2-5; perhaps TRBD2 as D (5 bases). Germline lookup yields CDR1 SGHVS and CDR2 FNYEAQ. This CDR3 is 17 amino acids long. The CDR3 region has the DNA TGTGCCAGCAGCCTAGCATCCCTTCGACTGGCCTCGGAGACCCAGTACTTC. Protein product: CASSLASLRLASETQYF.

J is TRBJ2-1 and V is TRBV11-3; D gene uncertain. The V gene lost 5 bases and the J gene lost 9 bases, with 20 bases spanning the gap. Looked up from germline, CDR1 is SGHNT and CDR2 is YENEEA. This CDR3 has 15 amino acids. Written as DNA, the CDR3 is TGTGCCAGCAGCGCCGATGGACCAGCCACCGGTGAGCAGTTCTTC. Protein: CASSADGPATGEQFF.

The CDR3 sequence: CSVEGLAGEALNEQFF. The CDR3 DNA reads TGCAGCGTTGAAGGACTAGCGGGAGAGGCATTAAATGAGCAGTTCTTC. The rearrangement joins TRBV29-1 to TRBJ2-1, with 12 bases aligning to TRBD2. The germline CDR1 and CDR2 sequences are SQVTM and ANQGSEA. The CDR3 sequence is 16 residues long. The J segment lost 7 bases and the V segment lost 1 base, leaving 8 bases of the junction unmatched.

This clonotype showed up just once. The rearrangement joins TRBV7-2 to TRBJ2-5; 9 bases fit TRBD1. CDR3 length equals 15 residues. With 3 bases clipped from V and 5 bases from J, the junction kept 7 bases outside the gene matches. Germline V gene lookup returns CDR1 SGHTA and CDR2 FQGNSA. CDR3 loop: CASSFGPGQGETQYF. CDR3 sequence (DNA): TGTGCCAGCAGCTTTGGTCCGGGACAGGGTGAGACCCAGTACTTC.